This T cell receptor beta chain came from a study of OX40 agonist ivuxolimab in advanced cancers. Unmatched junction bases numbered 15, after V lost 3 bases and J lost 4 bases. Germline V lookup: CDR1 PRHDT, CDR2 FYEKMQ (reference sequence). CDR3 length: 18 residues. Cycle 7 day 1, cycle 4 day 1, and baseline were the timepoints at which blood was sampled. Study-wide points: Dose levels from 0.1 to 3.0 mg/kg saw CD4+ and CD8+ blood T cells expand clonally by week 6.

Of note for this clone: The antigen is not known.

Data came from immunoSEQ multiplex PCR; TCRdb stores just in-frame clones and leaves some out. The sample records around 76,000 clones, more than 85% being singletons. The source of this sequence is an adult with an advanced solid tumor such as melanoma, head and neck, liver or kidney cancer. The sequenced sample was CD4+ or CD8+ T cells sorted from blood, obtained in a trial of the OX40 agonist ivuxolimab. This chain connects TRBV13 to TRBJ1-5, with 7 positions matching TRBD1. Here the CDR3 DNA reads TGTGCCAGCAGCTTGGGCCAACGAGGGGGCGGGTCGAATCAGCCCCAGCATTTT. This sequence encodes CASSLGQRGGGSNQPQHF.